This T cell receptor (beta chain) was identified during a study of CD8+ T cells in alopecia areata. About the research overall: Treated individuals took tofacitinib by mouth, 5 to 10 mg twice daily.

cDNA reverse transcribed from extracted RNA served as the sequencing template. Profiling relied on immunoSEQ multiplex PCR, and the TCRdb table lists in-frame clones only, not all of them. The table shows some 150,000 clones, with about 53% occurring only once. General study points: Against the mouse data, patients shared TCRs less clearly, possibly for HLA reasons. More clonal than normal scalp was lesional scalp, particularly alopecia totalis/universalis.

As regards this clone: Antigen: not known.

Lesional scalp tissue (obtained by punch biopsy) and peripheral blood were collected from alopecia areata patients. The CDR3 runs 13 residues. CDR1 and CDR2 (germline): SGHDN, FVKESK. Trimming removed 0 bases at V and 1 base at J, with 3 bases between. Source: CD8+ T cells sorted from blood, taken at week 0. The TCR comes from a human donor with alopecia areata. The rearrangement joins TRBV14 to TRBJ1-1, with D hard to call. The CDR3 DNA reads as TGTGCCAGCAGCCAAGAGAGGAACACTGAAGCTTTCTTT. This codes for CASSQERNTEAFF.